This is a list of T cell receptor beta chains from one sample in a study of T-cell reconstitution after alpha-beta-depleted transplantation in children. TCRdb redid the calling of the PCR reads with MiXCR, one entry per CDR3 protein. The data contain just over 950,000 distinct CDR3 sequences, around 30% of them singletons. The sequencing here drew on PBMCs, mostly from graft donor cells, taken 360 days after TCRalphabeta/CD19-depleted stem cell transplant. The source is a boy less than two years old who had a stem cell transplant for SCID, so the T cells may come from the graft donor. CDR3s include the opening cysteine and the closing phenylalanine or tryptophan. A D gene is named only where the DNA matches it firmly. For some rows the clone size is stated as once, few or many, or as a class when expanded; others skip it.

- TRBJ1-1 TRBV29-1 - CSVVKPNEAFF TGCAGCGTTGTTAAACCGAATGAAGCTTTCTTT
- TRBJ1-1 TRBV20-1 few CSWGALTEAFF TGCAGCTGGGGGGCACTCACTGAAGCTTTCTTT
- TRBJ2-7 TRBV29-1 few CSVVAEGPYEQYF TGCAGCGTTGTAGCGGAGGGGCCCTACGAGCAGTACTTC
- TRBJ2-5 TRBV7-3 few CASSPLQGSTQYF TGTGCCAGCAGCCCCCTGCAGGGGTCGACCCAGTACTTC
- TRBJ2-5 TRBV4-1 - CASSQDPTIETQYF TGCGCCAGCAGCCAAGACCCGACAATCGAGACCCAGTACTTC
- TRBJ1-2 TRBV19 - CASSPGQIGYTF TGTGCCAGTAGCCCCGGACAAATTGGCTACACCTTC
TRBD1 TRBJ1-1 TRBV6-5 - CASRPYRGTNTEAFF TGTGCCAGCAGGCCTTACAGGGGGACGAACACTGAAGCTTTCTTT
- TRBJ1-5 TRBV20-1 few CSGSAGAFQPQHF TGCAGTGGTTCGGCGGGGGCGTTCCAGCCCCAGCATTTT
TRBD1 TRBJ2-7 TRBV6-5 - CASRAGDRSYF TGTGCCAGCAGGGCCGGGGACAGATCCTACTTC
- TRBJ2-1 TRBV3-1 few CASSQDPRKGPYNEQFF TGTGCCAGCAGCCAAGATCCCCGGAAGGGCCCCTACAATGAGCAGTTCTTC
TRBD1 TRBJ2-1 TRBV7-2 few CASSPDRGLQNEQFF TGTGCCAGCAGCCCGGACAGGGGGCTACAAAATGAGCAGTTCTTC
TRBD1 TRBJ2-1 TRBV7-6 - CASSLAGAGGVGYNEQFF TGTGCCAGCAGCTTAGCGGGGGCAGGGGGCGTGGGCTACAATGAGCAGTTCTTC
TRBD2 TRBJ2-1 TRBV3-1 - CASSQDGGGAGEQFF TGTGCCAGCAGCCAAGACGGCGGGGGGGCGGGGGAGCAGTTCTTC
TRBD1 TRBJ2-7 TRBV27 few CASRALGTGAQYF TGTGCCAGCAGAGCCTTGGGGACAGGGGCACAGTACTTC
- TRBJ2-1 TRBV27 few CASSEAISYNEQFF TGTGCCAGCAGCGAGGCAATCTCCTACAATGAGCAGTTCTTC
- TRBJ2-1 TRBV10-2 - CASSETSPSYNEQFF TGCGCCAGCAGTGAAACTAGCCCCTCCTACAATGAGCAGTTCTTC
- TRBJ2-5 TRBV7-3 - CASSSNHQETQYF TGTGCCAGCAGCTCTAACCACCAAGAGACCCAGTACTTC
TRBD2 TRBJ2-1 TRBV5-1 - CASSRSLAGDEQFF TGCGCCAGCAGCCGGTCACTAGCGGGGGATGAGCAGTTCTTC
TRBD2 TRBJ2-3 TRBV11-2 few CASRLTSGGANTQYF TGTGCCAGCAGATTGACTAGCGGGGGGGCTAATACGCAGTATTTT
- TRBJ2-5 TRBV5-4 - CASSGRDNPRHF TGTGCCAGCAGCGGCCGCGACAACCCCCGGCACTTC
- TRBJ1-5 TRBV30 - CAWTPGTTSNQPQHF TGTGCCTGGACCCCCGGGACGACCAGCAATCAGCCCCAGCATTTT
- TRBJ1-1 TRBV12-3/TRBV12-4 - CASSPQSGGGGAFF TGTGCCAGCAGTCCGCAAAGCGGGGGAGGCGGAGCTTTCTTT
- TRBJ2-2 TRBV21-1 few CASSKAPLVVPGELFF TGTGCCAGCAGCAAAGCCCCGTTGGTCGTGCCCGGGGAGCTGTTTTTT
- TRBJ2-2 TRBV27 few CASSYSINGGELFF TGTGCCAGCAGTTACAGCATTAACGGGGGGGAGCTGTTTTTT
TRBD1 TRBJ2-4 TRBV6-2/TRBV6-3 - CASSDRPTGIVAKNIQYF TGTGCCAGCAGTGACCGGCCGACAGGGATTGTCGCCAAAAACATTCAGTACTTC
- TRBJ2-7 TRBV2 - CASKGGETHEQYF TGTGCCAGCAAGGGGGGGGAAACCCACGAGCAGTACTTC
TRBD1 TRBJ2-5 TRBV9 - CASSVAASGGRETQYF TGTGCCAGCAGCGTAGCGGCTTCAGGGGGAAGAGAGACCCAGTACTTC
- TRBJ1-5 TRBV7-8 - CASSLAPGQRTNSNQPQHF TGTGCCAGCAGCTTAGCGCCTGGACAGAGAACAAATAGCAATCAGCCCCAGCATTTT
- TRBJ1-6 TRBV4-1 - CASSQDGGSYNSPLHF TGCGCCAGCAGCCAAGATGGGGGAAGCTATAATTCACCCCTCCACTTT
- TRBJ1-1 TRBV29-1 few CSAQMGRKSTEAFF TGCAGCGCCCAAATGGGGAGGAAGAGCACTGAAGCTTTCTTT
- TRBJ1-5 TRBV24-1 few CATSDFSRLYSNQPQHF TGTGCCACCAGTGATTTTAGCAGACTGTATAGCAATCAGCCCCAGCATTTT
TRBD2 TRBJ2-1 TRBV12-3/TRBV12-4 - CASSFGSGAAYNEQFF TGTGCCAGCAGTTTCGGGAGCGGGGCGGCCTACAATGAGCAGTTCTTC
- TRBJ2-5 TRBV11-2 - CASSRPGLQETQYF TGTGCCAGCAGCCGCCCGGGACTCCAAGAGACCCAGTACTTC
- TRBJ1-1 TRBV12-5 - CASGLGNTEAFF TGTGCTAGTGGTTTAGGGAACACTGAAGCTTTCTTT
- TRBJ2-1 TRBV4-1 - CASSQDYGLAYNEQFF TGCGCCAGCAGCCAAGATTACGGGCTGGCCTACAATGAGCAGTTCTTC
- TRBJ2-1 TRBV15 few CATSREGTNEQFF TGTGCCACCAGCAGAGAGGGAACGAATGAGCAGTTCTTC
- TRBJ2-5 TRBV9 few CASSRSGGLETQYF TGTGCCAGCAGCCGCTCCGGTGGCCTAGAGACCCAGTACTTC
TRBD2 TRBJ2-5 TRBV12-3/TRBV12-4 - CASSPGLDVETQYF TGTGCCAGCAGTCCCGGACTAGATGTGGAGACCCAGTACTTC
TRBD1 TRBJ2-2 TRBV20-1 - CSARRDRPMGGELFF TGCAGTGCTAGACGGGACAGGCCTATGGGCGGGGAGCTGTTTTTT
- TRBJ1-1 TRBV20-1 - CSALPGKTEAFF TGCAGCGCTCTCCCGGGAAAAACTGAAGCTTTCTTT
- TRBJ1-1 TRBV6-1 - CASEGMRSSNTEAFF TGTGCCAGCGAGGGCATGAGGAGCTCTAACACTGAAGCTTTCTTT
- TRBJ2-7 TRBV9 - CASGGGWDEQYF TGTGCCAGCGGAGGGGGGTGGGACGAGCAGTACTTC
TRBD1 TRBJ1-6 TRBV19 - CASGTESNNSPLHF TGTGCCAGTGGGACAGAATCTAATAATTCACCCCTCCACTTT
- TRBJ2-1 TRBV15 - CATSRDLEANEQFF TGTGCCACCAGCAGAGATCTGGAAGCCAATGAGCAGTTCTTC
TRBD1 TRBJ2-7 TRBV29-1 - CSVEEGGAGGTYEQYF TGCAGCGTTGAAGAAGGAGGGGCAGGGGGCACCTACGAGCAGTACTTC
- TRBJ1-1 TRBV5-4 - CASSSSTGINTEAFF TGTGCCAGCAGCTCCTCGACTGGGATTAACACTGAAGCTTTCTTT
- TRBJ1-1 TRBV6-5 few CASTSLGSKGTEAFF TGTGCCAGCACTTCCCTGGGGTCTAAGGGGACTGAAGCTTTCTTT
TRBD2 TRBJ2-3 TRBV4-1 few CASSQSGTRFSDTQYF TGCGCCAGCAGCCAATCCGGGACTAGATTCTCAGATACGCAGTATTTT
TRBD1 TRBJ2-7 TRBV29-1 - CSSKTGIHEQYF TGCAGCTCCAAGACAGGGATCCACGAGCAGTACTTC
- TRBJ1-2 TRBV2 - CASSEARAQGTLNYGYTF TGTGCCAGCAGTGAAGCGCGGGCGCAGGGTACCCTTAACTATGGCTACACCTTC
TRBD1 TRBJ2-2 TRBV5-1 - CASSPRTGLGNTGELFF TGCGCCAGCAGCCCCAGGACAGGGCTTGGGAACACCGGGGAGCTGTTTTTT
TRBD2 TRBJ2-3 TRBV20-1 - CSAILAGGRTDTQYF TGCAGTGCTATATTAGCGGGGGGGCGGACAGATACGCAGTATTTT
- TRBJ2-7 TRBV4-1 few CASSPLGDSYEQYF TGCGCCAGCAGCCCTCTTGGGGACTCCTACGAGCAGTACTTC
- TRBJ2-7 TRBV5-1 few CASSLGDAGTVYEQYF TGCGCCAGCAGCTTGGGCGATGCAGGGACTGTCTACGAGCAGTACTTC
TRBD2 TRBJ2-3 TRBV12-3/TRBV12-4 - CASSGGLAEYTDTQYF TGTGCCAGCAGTGGGGGACTAGCGGAATACACAGATACGCAGTATTTT
- TRBJ2-3 TRBV7-2 - CASSLRQGFPSTDTQYF TGTGCCAGCAGCTTACGACAAGGGTTTCCTAGCACAGATACGCAGTATTTT